This T cell receptor beta chain was obtained from a study of T-cell reconstitution after alpha-beta-depleted transplantation in children. Findings and caveats of the study: T-cell counts and diversity at one year following transplant were attributed mainly to newly produced T cells. Some patients owed their high day-60 TCRbeta diversity to surviving recipient T cells and thymic progenitors. Reportedly, roughly two months post-transplant, alpha-beta T cells arose from several hundred expanded graft clones.

During its preparation, the TCRbeta library received unique molecular identifiers. TCRdb re-derived calls from the PCR reads in MiXCR, one entry per CDR3 protein. Of 800,000 to 1,000,000 distinct CDR3 sequences in the sample, less than 30% were seen once. Trimming pared 2 bases from V and 3 bases from J, leaving 14 bases between. From germline, CDR1 is KGHSH and CDR2 LQKENI. The length of the CDR3 is 16 residues. Details on this clonotype: The antigen is unknown.

The material was PBMCs, mostly from graft donor cells, obtained 360 days after TCRalphabeta/CD19-depleted stem cell transplant. The TCR comes from a boy younger than two who had a stem cell transplant for SCID, so the T cells may come from the graft donor. The genes are TRBV18 and TRBJ1-5, with TRBD1 as a possible D gene (5 bases). In DNA form, the CDR3 reads TGTGCCAGCTCACCATTTCCCGGGACGGACAATCAGCCCCAGCATTTT. The encoded protein is CASSPFPGTDNQPQHF.